The entry that follows covers one T cell receptor beta chain sequence. Its antigen is undetermined. Alongside a J-beta primer mix, a sample-barcoded 5' primer served in a second PCR lasting 7 to 11 cycles. TCRdb processed the 5' RACE reads anew with MiXCR; each CDR3 protein has one entry. Here the sample spans about 900,000 distinct CDR3 sequences, approximately 67% being singletons. The sample is drawn from a study of blood T cells in healthy people across ages. Study-wide points: Unknown donor CMV status possibly confounded expanded clonotype changes.

V shed 3 bases and J 6 bases; nucleotides not matched to a gene: 11. The CDR3 has 16 residues. The genes are TRBV12-3 or TRBV12-4 and TRBJ2-4; 7 bases map to TRBD2. This TCR was recovered from a man in his thirties or forties in good health. The source material was blood. The CDR3 nucleotides are TGTGCCAGCAGTTTGGTCGTGGGGGGGGGTTTAAACATTCAGTACTTC. Translating it yields CASSLVVGGGLNIQYF.